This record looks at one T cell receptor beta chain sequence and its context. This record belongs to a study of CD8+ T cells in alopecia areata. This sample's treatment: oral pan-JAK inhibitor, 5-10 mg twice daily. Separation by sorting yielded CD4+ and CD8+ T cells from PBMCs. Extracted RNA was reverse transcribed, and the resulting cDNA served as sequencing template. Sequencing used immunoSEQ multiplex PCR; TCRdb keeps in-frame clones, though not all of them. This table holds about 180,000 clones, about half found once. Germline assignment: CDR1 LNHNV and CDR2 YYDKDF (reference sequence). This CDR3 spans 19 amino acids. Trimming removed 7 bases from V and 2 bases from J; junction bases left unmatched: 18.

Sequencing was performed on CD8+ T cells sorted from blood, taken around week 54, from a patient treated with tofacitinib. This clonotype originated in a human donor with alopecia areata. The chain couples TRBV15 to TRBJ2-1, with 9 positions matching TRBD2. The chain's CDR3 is CATNPLRPRAGGPYNEQFF. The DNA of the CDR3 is TGTGCCACCAATCCCCTGCGGCCACGAGCGGGGGGACCCTACAATGAGCAGTTCTTC.